This T cell receptor (beta chain) was recorded in a study of blood T cells in healthy people across ages. Overall study results and limits: One million T cells yielded diversity estimates that were considered underestimates. More naive CD4+ cells and higher diversity were found in long-lived than in aged donors. Unsorted PBMC material precluded a definitive naive versus antigen-experienced comparison.

It was around 10 milliliters of peripheral blood that were drawn from each donor. This clonotype was counted a single time. The antigen remains undetermined. Its ends do not fully match the called genes, so a read error is possible. Primers used in a second PCR of about 7 to 12 cycles were a sample-barcoded 5' primer and a J-beta primer mix. TCRdb redid the calling of the 5' RACE reads with MiXCR, one entry per CDR3 protein. This table holds 700,000 to 900,000 distinct CDR3 sequences, about 53% found once. The specimen was blood. This receptor was taken from a man older than 75 in good health.

DNA of the CDR3: TGTGTCACCAGGGATGGGGGCTCCTACAATGAGCAGTTCTTC. It yields the protein CVTRDGGSYNEQFF. The V gene is TRBV24-1, the J gene TRBJ2-1, with D possibly called TRBD1 or TRBD2 (5 bases each). The length of the CDR3 is 14 residues. Germline V gene lookup returns CDR1 KGHDR and CDR2 SFDVKD.